The rows below give T cell receptor beta chains drawn from one sample of a study of shared clonotypes between healthy human individuals. Here immunoSEQ multiplex PCR was the method, and the copy in TCRdb shows in-frame clones only, minus some. The sample holds roughly 480,000 clones, around three quarters seen once. The sequencing sample was made of PBMCs. The source is a woman aged 35 to 49 in good health. Some clones in this sample may be carry-over from other donors' samples. The CDR3 runs from the conserved cysteine through the conserved F or W. Each record gives: J gene, clone size, D gene, V gene, CDR3 protein, CDR3 DNA. The D gene is left open where the match is weak. Not all rows give a size; the values are once, few, many and, for expanded clones, a class.

TRBJ2-5 - TRBD1 TRBV7-2 CASSLGTGTALSVPNF TGTGCCAGCAGCTTGGGGACCGGGACAGCTTTATCAGTCCCCAACTTC
TRBJ1-3 - TRBD1 TRBV5-4 CASSKGQGISGNTIYF TGTGCCAGCAGCAAGGGACAGGGCATCTCTGGAAACACCATATATTTT
TRBJ2-2 - - TRBV4-2 CASSQELGGTGELFF TGTGCCAGCAGCCAAGAGCTGGGCGGGACCGGGGAGCTGTTTTTT
TRBJ2-1 - - TRBV19 CASSIRDDNEQFF TGTGCCAGTAGTATACGAGACGACAATGAGCAGTTCTTC
TRBJ1-2 few - TRBV7-2 CASSFGTAANYGYTF TGTGCCAGCAGCTTCGGGACGGCAGCTAACTATGGCTACACCTTC
TRBJ1-1 - - TRBV5-1 CASSLTWDTEAFF TGCGCCAGCAGCTTAACTTGGGACACTGAAGCTTTCTTT
TRBJ2-1 - TRBD1 TRBV11-2 CASSWGQDYNEQFF TGTGCCAGCAGCTGGGGACAGGATTACAATGAGCAGTTCTTC
TRBJ2-5 - - TRBV19 CASSLAVAYNQETQYF TGTGCCAGTAGTCTTGCTGTGGCGTACAACCAAGAGACCCAGTACTTC
TRBJ1-3 - - TRBV7-8 CASSSTALGDTIYF TGTGCCAGCAGCTCTACAGCTCTGGGGGACACCATATATTTT
TRBJ2-1 - - TRBV7-9 CASRSRAGEQFF TGTGCCAGCCGATCCCGGGCGGGGGAGCAGTTCTTC
TRBJ2-2 - TRBD2 TRBV29-1 CSVDLAGFTGELFF TGCAGCGTTGACTTAGCGGGATTCACCGGGGAGCTGTTTTTT
TRBJ1-4 - - TRBV9 CASSGGSGRVNEKLFF TGTGCCAGCAGCGGGGGATCGGGACGGGTTAATGAAAAACTGTTTTTT
TRBJ2-3 - TRBD2 TRBV7-8 CASSLVVGLAGATTDTQYF TGTGCCAGCAGCTTAGTAGTGGGACTAGCGGGGGCGACCACAGATACGCAGTATTTT
TRBJ2-3 - - TRBV7-9 CASSPRSGTDTQYF TGTGCCAGCAGCCCCCGATCGGGCACAGATACGCAGTATTTT
TRBJ1-4 - - TRBV5-1 CASSTDSANEKLFF TGCGCCAGCAGCACGGACAGCGCTAATGAAAAACTGTTTTTT
TRBJ2-7 - TRBD2 TRBV7-2 CASSRAGGQRYEQYF TGTGCCAGCAGCCGCGCGGGGGGACAACGCTACGAGCAGTACTTC
TRBJ2-1 - - TRBV5-1 CASSLDAGYNEQFF TGCGCCAGCAGCTTGGACGCGGGCTACAATGAGCAGTTCTTC
TRBJ1-3 - TRBD1 TRBV29-1 CSARTGGEAGNTIYF TGCAGCGCCAGAACAGGGGGCGAAGCTGGAAACACCATATATTTT
TRBJ2-2 - TRBD1 TRBV27 CASGPRLPGQANTGELFF TGTGCCAGCGGCCCTCGTCTTCCAGGACAGGCGAACACCGGGGAGCTGTTTTTT
TRBJ2-1 - - TRBV29-1 CSVRPRDYNEQFF TGCAGCGTGAGACCCCGGGACTACAATGAGCAGTTCTTC
TRBJ2-5 - TRBD1 TRBV23-1 CAIQKHRGGQETQYF TGCGCCATACAGAAACACAGGGGTGGTCAAGAGACCCAGTACTTC
TRBJ2-5 - - TRBV2 CASSEAEGGTQYF TGTGCCAGCAGTGAAGCCGAGGGTGGGACCCAGTACTTC
TRBJ1-2 - - TRBV4-1 CASSHNRVGYTF TGCGCCAGCAGCCACAACAGGGTTGGCTACACCTTC
TRBJ2-2 few TRBD1 TRBV5-1 CASSLGSRTGTNTGELFF TGCGCCAGCAGCTTGGGATCCCGGACAGGGACGAACACCGGGGAGCTGTTTTTT
TRBJ1-2 - TRBD1 TRBV19 CASSPRTGGLGYTF TGTGCCAGTAGTCCTCGGACAGGGGGCCTCGGCTACACCTTC
TRBJ1-5 - - TRBV28 CASSLGDGENQPQHF TGTGCCAGCAGTCTGGGGGACGGGGAGAATCAGCCCCAGCATTTT
TRBJ2-1 - TRBD2 TRBV19 CASSISGSNNEQFF TGTGCCAGTAGTATTAGCGGGAGTAATAATGAGCAGTTCTTC
TRBJ2-3 once TRBD2 TRBV9 CASSVSGSVLTDTQYF TGTGCCAGCAGCGTTAGCGGGAGTGTGTTGACAGATACGCAGTATTTT
TRBJ2-2 few TRBD2 TRBV2 CASSDRLAGTGELFF TGTGCCAGCAGTGATAGACTAGCGGGAACCGGGGAGCTGTTTTTT
TRBJ1-4 - TRBD1 TRBV7-2 CASSLVSQGDEKLFF TGTGCCAGCAGCTTAGTCTCCCAGGGGGATGAAAAACTGTTTTTT
TRBJ2-7 few TRBD2 TRBV4-2 CASSLESASGYEQYF TGTGCCAGCAGCCTCGAATCGGCTAGCGGATACGAGCAGTACTTC
TRBJ2-3 - TRBD1 TRBV5-1 CASSRGQSTDTQYF TGCGCCAGTAGTAGGGGGCAGAGCACAGATACGCAGTATTTT